These T cell receptor beta chains were read from a single sample in a study of T cell responses to AZD1222 COVID-19 vaccine. Measured with immunoSEQ multiplex PCR; TCRdb has only the in-frame clones, and not every one. The table shows 150,000 to 200,000 clones, with approximately 94% occurring only once. The starting material was peripheral blood, obtained 28 days after the second AZD1222 dose. These receptors all come from an adult who received the AZD1222 COVID-19 vaccine. The CDR3 runs from the conserved cysteine through the conserved F or W. The D gene is left open where the match is weak. Not every row has a clone size; where given, it reads once, few, many or a size class.

D	V	size	J	CDR3	DNA
.	TRBV20-1	.	TRBJ1-2	CSARVGYGYTF	TGCAGTGCTAGAGTGGGGTATGGCTACACCTTC
.	TRBV7-9	.	TRBJ2-1	CASSFGTHNEQFF	TGTGCCAGCAGCTTTGGGACTCACAATGAGCAGTTCTTC
TRBD1	TRBV19	.	TRBJ1-5	CASSIATGGEPQHF	TGTGCCAGTAGTATAGCGACAGGGGGAGAGCCCCAGCATTTT
TRBD1	TRBV4-2	.	TRBJ2-2	CASTPSGQGPTGELFF	TGTGCCAGCACCCCCTCCGGACAGGGGCCCACCGGGGAGCTGTTTTTT
.	TRBV27	.	TRBJ1-6	CASSHGFNSPLHF	TGTGCCAGCTCCCACGGGTTCAATTCACCCCTCCACTTT
.	TRBV7-8	.	TRBJ1-2	CASSNDRTRGYTF	TGTGCCAGCAGCAATGACAGAACGCGTGGCTACACCTTC
.	TRBV11-2	.	TRBJ1-4	CASSPGFSNEKLFF	TGTGCCAGCAGCCCAGGGTTTAGTAATGAAAAACTGTTTTTT
TRBD2	TRBV4-3	.	TRBJ2-1	CASSQEPQGSGGSYNEQFF	TGCGCCAGCAGCCAAGAGCCCCAGGGGAGCGGGGGGTCCTACAATGAGCAGTTCTTC
.	TRBV7-4	.	TRBJ2-7	CASSSEQSGSYEQYF	TGTGCCAGCAGCTCGGAACAGAGTGGGAGCTACGAGCAGTACTTC
TRBD1	TRBV6-5	once	TRBJ1-1	CASEVYGTGGTEAFF	TGTGCCAGCGAGGTATATGGGACAGGCGGCACTGAAGCTTTCTTT
TRBD1	TRBV6-5	.	TRBJ1-2	CASRWDRANYGYTF	TGTGCCAGCAGGTGGGACAGGGCTAACTATGGCTACACCTTC
.	TRBV13	.	TRBJ1-3	CASSPAGRSGNTIYF	TGTGCCAGCAGCCCTGCGGGGCGCTCTGGAAACACCATATATTTT
.	TRBV27	.	TRBJ1-1	CASSLGGAVTEAFF	TGTGCCAGCAGTTTAGGAGGGGCGGTAACTGAAGCTTTCTTT
.	TRBV19	.	TRBJ2-1	CASNGGTHNEQFF	TGTGCCAGTAATGGAGGAACCCACAATGAGCAGTTCTTC
.	TRBV28	.	TRBJ1-2	CASVHRENYGYTF	TGTGCCAGCGTACACAGGGAGAACTATGGCTACACCTTC
TRBD1	TRBV6-5	.	TRBJ1-5	CASRMDREGNQPQHF	TGTGCCAGCAGAATGGACAGGGAGGGCAATCAGCCCCAGCATTTT
.	TRBV5-5	.	TRBJ1-2	CASSYRVGYTF	TGTGCCAGCAGTTACAGGGTCGGCTACACCTTC
.	TRBV7-9	.	TRBJ1-1	CASSLGAGGSGPNTEAFF	TGTGCCAGCAGCTTAGGAGCTGGGGGCTCGGGACCGAACACTGAAGCTTTCTTT
TRBD2	TRBV7-2	.	TRBJ2-7	CASSPLVGTSIEQYF	TGTGCCAGCAGCCCCCTCGTAGGGACTAGTATCGAGCAGTACTTC
.	TRBV6-2/TRBV6-3	.	TRBJ2-7	CASSSGTPIGYEQYF	TGTGCCAGCAGTTCCGGGACACCAATAGGGTACGAGCAGTACTTC
.	TRBV12-3/TRBV12-4	.	TRBJ2-3	CASRTRTDTQYF	TGTGCCAGCAGGACTCGCACAGATACGCAGTATTTT
TRBD1	TRBV18	few	TRBJ1-1	CASSPGTGGFTEAFF	TGTGCCAGCTCACCCGGGACAGGGGGGTTCACTGAAGCTTTCTTT
.	TRBV11-2	.	TRBJ2-1	CASSRRHGGPYNEQFF	TGTGCCAGCAGCCGTCGACATGGAGGACCTTACAATGAGCAGTTCTTC
.	TRBV4-1	once	TRBJ2-7	CASSQGQSGLYEQYF	TGCGCCAGCAGCCAAGGGCAGTCGGGACTCTACGAGCAGTACTTC
.	TRBV2	.	TRBJ2-7	CASSEGQGFAEQYF	TGTGCCAGCAGTGAAGGGCAGGGGTTTGCCGAGCAGTACTTC
TRBD1	TRBV6-5	.	TRBJ1-1	CASKGQGGTEAFF	TGTGCCAGCAAGGGACAGGGGGGCACTGAAGCTTTCTTT
.	TRBV19	.	TRBJ2-7	CASSRSQDYEQYF	TGTGCCAGTAGTCGATCCCAGGACTACGAGCAGTACTTC
.	TRBV7-8	.	TRBJ2-7	CASSFWGQRDEQYF	TGTGCCAGCAGCTTCTGGGGACAAAGGGACGAGCAGTACTTC
TRBD1	TRBV7-2	.	TRBJ1-2	CASSPPGLGQGAYGYTF	TGTGCCAGCAGCCCACCCGGGTTGGGACAGGGGGCCTATGGCTACACCTTC
TRBD1	TRBV28	.	TRBJ1-1	CASSTRTGGTEAFF	TGTGCCAGCAGTACACGGACAGGGGGCACTGAAGCTTTCTTT
TRBD1	TRBV27	.	TRBJ2-1	CASSPHSGTGGGGSYNEQFF	TGTGCCAGCAGTCCGCACTCCGGGACAGGGGGCGGAGGTTCCTACAATGAGCAGTTCTTC
.	TRBV7-2	.	TRBJ2-6	CASSFSGANVLTF	TGTGCCAGCAGCTTTTCTGGGGCCAACGTCCTGACTTTC
.	TRBV28	.	TRBJ1-5	CASSLLYVEDQPQHF	TGTGCCAGCAGTTTACTGTACGTAGAGGATCAGCCCCAGCATTTT
.	TRBV9	few	TRBJ1-3	CASAGGGSSSGNTIYF	TGTGCCAGCGCCGGCGGGGGGTCGAGCTCTGGAAACACCATATATTTT
TRBD2	TRBV19	.	TRBJ2-1	CASSIASSGRRFNEQFF	TGTGCCAGTAGTATAGCGTCTAGCGGGAGACGTTTCAATGAGCAGTTCTTC
TRBD1	TRBV5-6	.	TRBJ1-2	CASSRRGTGAKRPGYTF	TGTGCCAGCAGCCGCCGTGGGACAGGGGCTAAGCGTCCGGGCTACACCTTC
.	TRBV11-2	.	TRBJ2-2	CASSPRNGPTGELFF	TGTGCCAGCAGCCCGAGGAACGGGCCGACCGGGGAGCTGTTTTTT
TRBD1	TRBV6-5	.	TRBJ1-2	CASMGLPTGRYGYTF	TGTGCCAGCATGGGCCTGCCGACAGGGCGATATGGCTACACCTTC
.	TRBV19	.	TRBJ1-2	CASSLSGDTNYGYTF	TGTGCCAGTAGCCTTTCAGGAGATACTAACTATGGCTACACCTTC
.	TRBV7-8	.	TRBJ2-7	CASSLVLTRGAEQYF	TGTGCCAGCAGCTTAGTATTGACTAGGGGAGCCGAGCAGTACTTC
.	TRBV7-9	.	TRBJ2-7	CASSYSRDLEQYF	TGTGCCAGCAGCTATAGTCGGGACCTTGAGCAGTACTTC
TRBD1	TRBV27	.	TRBJ1-1	CASSPGQRNTEAFF	TGTGCCAGCAGCCCGGGACAGAGGAACACTGAAGCTTTCTTT
TRBD2	TRBV4-3	.	TRBJ2-7	CASSQGLAANQYEQYF	TGCGCCAGCAGCCAAGGACTAGCGGCTAACCAGTACGAGCAGTACTTC
.	TRBV6-5	.	TRBJ1-1	CASSYLATMNTEAFF	TGTGCCAGCAGTTACTTAGCGACGATGAACACTGAAGCTTTCTTT
.	TRBV4-1	.	TRBJ2-2	CASSQAMETVTGELFF	TGCGCCAGCAGCCAAGCCATGGAGACAGTCACCGGGGAGCTGTTTTTT